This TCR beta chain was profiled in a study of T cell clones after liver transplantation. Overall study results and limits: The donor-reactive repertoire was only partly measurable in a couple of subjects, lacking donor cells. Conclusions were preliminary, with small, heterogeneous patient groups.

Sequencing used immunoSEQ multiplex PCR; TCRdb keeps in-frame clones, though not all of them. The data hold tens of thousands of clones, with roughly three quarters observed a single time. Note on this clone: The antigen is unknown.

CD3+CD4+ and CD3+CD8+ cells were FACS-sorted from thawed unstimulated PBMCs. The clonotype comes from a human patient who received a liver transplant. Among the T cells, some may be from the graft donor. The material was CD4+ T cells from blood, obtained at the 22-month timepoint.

The CDR3: CASRTDGKSTDTQYF. CDR3 nucleotides: TGTGCCAGCAGAACCGACGGGAAAAGCACAGATACGCAGTATTTT. The chain joins TRBV6-5 to TRBJ2-3; tentative D call: TRBD2 (5 bases). The ends were cut back, 6 bases at V and 0 bases at J, with 13 bases in the middle. The germline V gene has CDR1 MNHEY and CDR2 SVGAGI. The CDR3 is 15 amino acids.